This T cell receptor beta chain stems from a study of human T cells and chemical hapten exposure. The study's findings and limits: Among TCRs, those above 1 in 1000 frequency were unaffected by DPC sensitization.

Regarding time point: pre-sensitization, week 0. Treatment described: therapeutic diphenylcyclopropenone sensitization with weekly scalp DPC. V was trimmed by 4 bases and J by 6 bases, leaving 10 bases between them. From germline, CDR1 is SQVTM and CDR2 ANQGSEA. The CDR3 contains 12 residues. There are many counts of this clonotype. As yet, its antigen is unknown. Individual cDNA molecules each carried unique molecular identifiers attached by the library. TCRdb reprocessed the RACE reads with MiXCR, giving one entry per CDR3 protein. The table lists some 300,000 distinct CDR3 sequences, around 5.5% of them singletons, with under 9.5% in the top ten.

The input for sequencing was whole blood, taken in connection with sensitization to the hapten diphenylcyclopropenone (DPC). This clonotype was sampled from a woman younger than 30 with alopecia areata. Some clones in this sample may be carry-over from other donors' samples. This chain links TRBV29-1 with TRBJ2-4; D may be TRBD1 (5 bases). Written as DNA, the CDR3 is TGCAGCGTTGTCCAGGGCGGAAACATTCAGTACTTC. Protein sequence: CSVVQGGNIQYF.